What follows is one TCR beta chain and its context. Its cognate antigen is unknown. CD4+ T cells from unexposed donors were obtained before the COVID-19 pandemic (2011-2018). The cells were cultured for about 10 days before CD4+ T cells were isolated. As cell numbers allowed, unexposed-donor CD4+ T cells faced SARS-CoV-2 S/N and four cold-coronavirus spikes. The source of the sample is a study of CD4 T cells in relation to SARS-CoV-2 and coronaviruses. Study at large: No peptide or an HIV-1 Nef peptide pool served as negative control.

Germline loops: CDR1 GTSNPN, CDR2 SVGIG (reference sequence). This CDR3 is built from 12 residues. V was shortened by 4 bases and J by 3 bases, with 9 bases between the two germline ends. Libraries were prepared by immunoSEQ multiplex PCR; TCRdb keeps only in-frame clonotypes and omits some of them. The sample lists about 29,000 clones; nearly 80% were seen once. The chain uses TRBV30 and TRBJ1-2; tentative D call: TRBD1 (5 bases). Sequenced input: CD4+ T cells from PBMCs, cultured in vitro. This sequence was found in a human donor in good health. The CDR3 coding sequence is TGTGCCTGGACTCGGGGGGACTATGGCTACACCTTC. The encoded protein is CAWTRGDYGYTF. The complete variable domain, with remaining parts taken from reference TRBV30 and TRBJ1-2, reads SQTIHQWPATLVQPVGSPLSLECTVEGTSNPNLYWYRQAAGRGLQLLFYSVGIGQISSEVPQNLSASRPQDRQFILSSKKLLLSDSGFYLCAWTRGDYGYTFGSGTRLTVV.